This T cell receptor beta chain was identified in a study of radiotherapy plus CTLA-4 blockade in lung cancer. Background on the study: Among patients, over 15% showed objective responses, and approximately 31% had disease control.

General study points: Blood saw expansion of tumor-derived TCR clones after radiotherapy plus ipilimumab.

Concerning this clone itself: What it binds is unknown. This same CDR3 is encoded by further DNA sequences in the sample.

The protocol was immunoSEQ multiplex PCR, while the TCRdb copy is restricted to in-frame clones and leaves out a portion. The sample lists approximately 40,000 clones, about 73% occurring once. Each patient with chemo-refractory metastatic non-small-cell lung cancer was treated with focal radiation plus CTLA-4 blockade using ipilimumab. The material sequenced was peripheral blood, taken from a patient treated with radiotherapy plus ipilimumab. This TCR was sampled from a human donor with non-small cell lung cancer who had stable disease on radiotherapy plus ipilimumab.

The CDR3 DNA reads TGTGCCAGCAGTTCCCGACAGGGGGGACAGCCCCAGCATTTT. Protein: CASSSRQGGQPQHF. The genes are TRBV6-6 and TRBJ1-5; 9 positions match TRBD1. Per germline, CDR1 MNHNY and CDR2 SVGAGI (reference sequence). The CDR3 consists of 14 residues. Trimming at V came to 4 bases and at J to 7 bases, leaving 5 bases not matched to a gene.